These 4 T cell receptor beta chains were all obtained from the same sample, sequenced in a study of T cell responses to AZD1222 COVID-19 vaccine. Profiled with immunoSEQ multiplex PCR; TCRdb holds only in-frame clones, not every one. Of about 97,000 clones in the sample, roughly 84% were seen once. The sequences come from peripheral blood, collected on day 0 of AZD1222 vaccination. These receptors were collected from an adult in good health.

The chain is built from TRBV5-4 and TRBJ2-3; 10 bases match TRBD2. The germline V gene has CDR1 SGHNT and CDR2 YYREEE (reference sequence). CDR3 length: 15 residues. The ends lost 1 base at V and 1 base at J; junction bases unmatched: 0. CDR3 residues: CASSLLAGGTDTQYF. The CDR3 DNA reads as TGTGCCAGCAGCTTGCTAGCGGGGGGCACAGATACGCAGTATTTT.

The gene calls are TRBV5-4 and TRBJ1-2; 7 bases agree with TRBD1. The germline V gene encodes CDR1 SGHNT and CDR2 YYREEE (reference sequence). V gave up 3 bases and J gave up 5 bases; unmatched junction bases: 7. The CDR3 has 14 amino acids. CDR3 protein: CASSSDRLQYGYTF. The CDR3 region has the DNA TGTGCCAGCAGCTCGGACAGGTTGCAATATGGCTACACCTTC.

The gene calls are TRBV6-2 or TRBV6-3 and TRBJ2-1, with 9 bases matching TRBD2. This CDR3 comprises 16 residues. V shed 4 bases and J 7 bases; nucleotides not matched to a gene: 11. Per germline, CDR1 MNHEY and CDR2 SVGEGT. CDR3 amino acids: CASSFAGGRVSNEQFF. Written as DNA, the CDR3 is TGTGCCAGCAGTTTCGCGGGGGGGCGCGTGTCAAATGAGCAGTTCTTC.

V usage is TRBV11-2 and J usage is TRBJ1-2, with D possibly being TRBD1 (6 bases). Trimming removed 5 bases from V and 6 bases from J, with 10 bases in between. The CDR3 covers 12 residues. Germline V gives CDR1 SGHAT, CDR2 FQNNGV. In nucleotides, the CDR3 is TGTGCCAGCAGCGTACAGGGTAATGGCTACACCTTC. Protein sequence: CASSVQGNGYTF.